These 3 T cell receptor beta chains were all obtained from the same sample, sequenced in a study of T-cell reconstitution after alpha-beta-depleted transplantation in children. Preparing the TCRbeta library involved the use of unique molecular identifiers. From the PCR reads, TCRdb called clonotypes with MiXCR, one entry per CDR3 protein. The sample contains about 440,000 distinct CDR3 sequences, roughly two fifths of which appear only once. The sample was PBMCs, taken before TCRalphabeta/CD19-depleted stem cell transplant. The receptors derive from a girl aged 2 to 9 with aplastic anemia, due to receive a stem cell transplant.

V and J are TRBV7-9 and TRBJ2-3; D is uncertain. This CDR3 is built from 12 residues. The V end was cut by 4 bases, the J end by 5 bases, with 7 bases between. From germline, CDR1 is SEHNR and CDR2 FQNEAQ (reference sequence). CDR3: CASSSQEDTQYF. CDR3 bases: TGTGCCAGCAGCTCACAAGAAGATACGCAGTATTTT. Full variable domain (missing parts from reference TRBV7-9 and TRBJ2-3): DTGVSQNPRHKITKRGQNVTFRCDPISEHNRLYWYRQTLGQGPEFLTYFQNEAQLEKSRLLSDRFSAERPKGSFSTLEIQRTEQGDSAMYLCASSSQEDTQYFGPGTRLTVL.

The chain joins TRBV5-1 to TRBJ1-2; D gene ambiguous. This CDR3 region has 15 residues. Trimming removed 6 bases from V and 4 bases from J, with 19 bases in between. Germline loops: CDR1 SGHRS, CDR2 YFSETQ. Written as DNA, the CDR3 is TGCGCCAGCAAGTCTAGGAGCGCCGTTGGCTATGGCTACACCTTC. This translates into CASKSRSAVGYGYTF. Using reference TRBV5-1 and TRBJ1-2 for the parts outside the CDR3, the full variable domain is KAGVTQTPRYLIKTRGQQVTLSCSPISGHRSVSWYQQTPGQGLQFLFEYFSETQRNKGNFPGRFSGRQFSNSRSEMNVSTLELGDSALYLCASKSRSAVGYGYTFGSGTRLTVV.

The CDR3 nucleotides are TGTGCCAGCAGTCCCCCCGGGATAGACTGGTCCTACAATGAGCAGTTCTTC. This translates into CASSPPGIDWSYNEQFF. V and J are TRBV28 and TRBJ2-1, with a possible D match to TRBD2 (5 bases). This CDR3 comprises 17 residues. The V end was cut by 5 bases, the J end by 1 base, with 18 bases between. Looked up from germline, CDR1 is MDHEN and CDR2 is SYDVKM.